This TCR beta chain comes out of a study of a mutant IDH1 vaccine in newly diagnosed glioma. Method: immunoSEQ multiplex PCR; TCRdb's copy keeps in-frame clones and lacks some. The sample has about 38,000 clones, roughly 74% seen once. Of note for this clone: Its target is unknown.

There are 15 residues in the CDR3. V lost 1 base to trimming and J lost 3 bases, with 13 bases between them. The V gene's germline CDR1 is SGHDT and CDR2 YYEEEE. Time point given: week 5, during vaccination. Doses of 300 ug of mutant IDH1 20-mer peptide were given with topical imiquimod. V and J are TRBV5-6 and TRBJ2-5; D is possibly TRBD2 (7 bases). Sample: PBMCs, taken from a glioma patient whose treatment included an IDH1 peptide vaccine. The source of this sequence is a man aged 35-49 years with glioma. The CDR3 region is CASSLREGVEETQYF. The CDR3 coding sequence is TGTGCCAGCAGCTTGAGGGAGGGGGTGGAAGAGACCCAGTACTTC.